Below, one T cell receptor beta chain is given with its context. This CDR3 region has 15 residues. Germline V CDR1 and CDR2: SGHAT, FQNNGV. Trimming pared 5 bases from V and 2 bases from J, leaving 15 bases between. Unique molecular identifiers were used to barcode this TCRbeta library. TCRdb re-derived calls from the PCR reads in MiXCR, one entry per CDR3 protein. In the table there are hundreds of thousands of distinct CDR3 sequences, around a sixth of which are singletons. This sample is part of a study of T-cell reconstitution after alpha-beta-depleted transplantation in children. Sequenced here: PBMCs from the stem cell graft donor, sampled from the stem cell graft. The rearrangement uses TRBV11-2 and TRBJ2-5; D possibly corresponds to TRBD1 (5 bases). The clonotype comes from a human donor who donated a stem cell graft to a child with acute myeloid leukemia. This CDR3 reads CASSLRPGWQETQYF. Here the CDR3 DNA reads TGTGCCAGCAGCCTAAGGCCAGGGTGGCAAGAGACCCAGTACTTC.